This is a list of T cell receptor beta chains from one sample in a study of blood T cell repertoires in COVID-19. Measured with immunoSEQ multiplex PCR; TCRdb has only the in-frame clones, and not every one. The sample comprises about 94,000 clones, roughly 91% of which are singletons, and roughly 5% rests with the top ten. The material sequenced was peripheral blood. The receptors stem from an elderly woman with acute or convalescent COVID-19. The CDR3 runs from the conserved cysteine through the conserved F or W. A D gene is named only where the DNA matches it firmly. Clone size is not always given. Where it is, it says once, few, many or a class for expanded clones.

V gene: TRBV7-8
clone size: .
D gene: .
J gene: TRBJ2-7
CDR3 protein: CASSLRGDSGYEQYF
CDR3 DNA: TGTGCCAGCAGCTTAAGAGGGGATAGCGGCTACGAGCAGTACTTC

V gene: TRBV28
clone size: .
D gene: TRBD1
J gene: TRBJ2-3
CDR3 protein: CASVPGQGGSDTQYF
CDR3 DNA: TGTGCCTCAGTCCCGGGACAGGGGGGATCAGATACGCAGTATTTT

V gene: TRBV7-3
clone size: once
D gene: TRBD2
J gene: TRBJ2-1
CDR3 protein: CASSASSGGDNEQFF
CDR3 DNA: TGTGCCAGCAGCGCTTCTAGCGGGGGGGACAATGAGCAGTTCTTC

V gene: TRBV3-1/TRBV3-2
clone size: .
D gene: .
J gene: TRBJ1-2
CDR3 protein: CASSQGHRDGGYTF
CDR3 DNA: TGTGCCAGCAGCCAAGGTCACAGGGATGGTGGCTACACCTTC

V gene: TRBV5-5
clone size: few
D gene: .
J gene: TRBJ1-5
CDR3 protein: CASSLVRDRFQPQHF
CDR3 DNA: TGTGCCAGCAGCTTGGTAAGAGACAGGTTTCAGCCCCAGCATTTT

V gene: TRBV9
clone size: .
D gene: .
J gene: TRBJ2-6
CDR3 protein: CASSVDSRGANVLTF
CDR3 DNA: TGTGCCAGCAGCGTAGATTCGAGAGGGGCCAACGTCCTGACTTTC

V gene: TRBV4-1
clone size: .
D gene: TRBD1
J gene: TRBJ1-2
CDR3 protein: CASSQSDRANYGYTF
CDR3 DNA: TGCGCCAGCAGCCAATCGGACAGGGCTAACTATGGCTACACCTTC

V gene: TRBV29-1
clone size: .
D gene: TRBD2
J gene: TRBJ2-1
CDR3 protein: CSGGGYNEQFF
CDR3 DNA: TGCAGTGGGGGGGGTTACAATGAGCAGTTCTTC

V gene: TRBV7-9
clone size: .
D gene: .
J gene: TRBJ2-7
CDR3 protein: CASSSTGSSLSAEQYF
CDR3 DNA: TGTGCCAGCAGCTCAACCGGGTCTTCTTTATCTGCCGAGCAGTACTTC

V gene: TRBV12-3/TRBV12-4
clone size: few
D gene: TRBD1
J gene: TRBJ2-3
CDR3 protein: CASSPGQGNLYF
CDR3 DNA: TGTGCCAGCAGTCCCGGACAGGGTAACCTGTATTTT

V gene: TRBV10-2
clone size: .
D gene: .
J gene: TRBJ1-1
CDR3 protein: CASSDLQGGTEAFF
CDR3 DNA: TGCGCCAGCAGTGACCTACAGGGTGGCACTGAAGCTTTCTTT

V gene: TRBV14
clone size: once
D gene: .
J gene: TRBJ1-5
CDR3 protein: CASSQGGGGQPQHF
CDR3 DNA: TGTGCCAGCAGCCAAGGAGGGGGAGGGCAGCCCCAGCATTTT

V gene: TRBV4-1
clone size: once
D gene: TRBD1
J gene: TRBJ2-1
CDR3 protein: CASSQAPNPGTGSYNEQFF
CDR3 DNA: TGCGCCAGCAGCCAAGCCCCGAATCCGGGGACAGGGTCCTACAATGAGCAGTTCTTC

V gene: TRBV6-1
clone size: few
D gene: .
J gene: TRBJ2-7
CDR3 protein: CASSDGRRSIPYEQYF
CDR3 DNA: TGTGCCAGCAGTGATGGTCGCAGGTCGATTCCCTACGAGCAGTACTTC

V gene: TRBV5-1
clone size: .
D gene: TRBD2
J gene: TRBJ2-3
CDR3 protein: CASSLGGGRTDTQYF
CDR3 DNA: TGCGCCAGCAGCTTGGGCGGGGGACGCACAGATACGCAGTATTTT

V gene: TRBV25-1
clone size: .
D gene: .
J gene: TRBJ2-5
CDR3 protein: CASTRSGVLGETQYF
CDR3 DNA: TGTGCCAGCACTAGGTCCGGGGTCTTGGGAGAGACCCAGTACTTC

V gene: TRBV4-3
clone size: .
D gene: .
J gene: TRBJ1-1
CDR3 protein: CASSPAANTEAFF
CDR3 DNA: TGCGCCAGCAGTCCAGCGGCGAACACTGAAGCTTTCTTT

V gene: TRBV30
clone size: .
D gene: .
J gene: TRBJ1-2
CDR3 protein: CAWSEWGGRYGYTF
CDR3 DNA: TGTGCCTGGAGTGAGTGGGGGGGACGGTATGGCTACACCTTC

V gene: TRBV18
clone size: .
D gene: .
J gene: TRBJ1-2
CDR3 protein: CASSADYGYTF
CDR3 DNA: TGTGCCAGCTCAGCGGACTATGGCTACACCTTC

V gene: TRBV7-9
clone size: .
D gene: TRBD1
J gene: TRBJ1-6
CDR3 protein: CASTTGQGASPLHF
CDR3 DNA: TGTGCCAGCACTACCGGACAGGGGGCATCACCCCTCCACTTT

V gene: TRBV5-4
clone size: .
D gene: TRBD2
J gene: TRBJ2-7
CDR3 protein: CASSMTSGRALEQYF
CDR3 DNA: TGTGCCAGCAGCATGACTAGCGGGAGGGCCCTCGAGCAGTACTTC

V gene: TRBV7-2
clone size: .
D gene: .
J gene: TRBJ2-4
CDR3 protein: CASSLALLGAKNIQYF
CDR3 DNA: TGTGCCAGCAGCTTGGCGCTGCTCGGGGCCAAAAACATTCAGTACTTC